This TCR beta chain comes out of a study of graft-versus-host responses after intestinal transplantation. In the study overall: Induction using anti-thymocyte globulin, followed by tacrolimus and steroids for 2 to 4 years, was given to all recipients.

Graft tissue processing released intraepithelial and lamina propria lymphocytes. Germline V gives CDR1 MNHNY, CDR2 SVGAGI (reference sequence). V was clipped by 0 bases and J by 1 base, with 6 bases between them. The CDR3 is 14 residues long. Libraries were prepared by immunoSEQ multiplex PCR; TCRdb keeps only in-frame clonotypes and omits some of them. The top ten clones hold around 3% of a sample with about 15,000 clones, just under 75% of them seen once. Note on this clone: Antigen: not known.

Study-level findings and limits: GvH clones detected in recipient marrow included some appearing first in ileum or blood. Allografts from individuals with graft-donor T cell macrochimerism displayed high graft-versus-host to host-versus-graft clonal ratios. Early post-transplant declines in HvG were associated with peak levels of circulating GvH clones.

The origin of this receptor is a human patient who received an intestinal transplant, so some T cells may come from the graft donor. The sample in question was ileum tissue, obtained 14 days after transplant. The chain couples TRBV6-6 to TRBJ1-1, with D uncertain. CDR3 nucleotide sequence: TGTGCCAGCAGTTACTCGCGGAGGAACACTGAAGCTTTCTTT. Amino acids: CASSYSRRNTEAFF.